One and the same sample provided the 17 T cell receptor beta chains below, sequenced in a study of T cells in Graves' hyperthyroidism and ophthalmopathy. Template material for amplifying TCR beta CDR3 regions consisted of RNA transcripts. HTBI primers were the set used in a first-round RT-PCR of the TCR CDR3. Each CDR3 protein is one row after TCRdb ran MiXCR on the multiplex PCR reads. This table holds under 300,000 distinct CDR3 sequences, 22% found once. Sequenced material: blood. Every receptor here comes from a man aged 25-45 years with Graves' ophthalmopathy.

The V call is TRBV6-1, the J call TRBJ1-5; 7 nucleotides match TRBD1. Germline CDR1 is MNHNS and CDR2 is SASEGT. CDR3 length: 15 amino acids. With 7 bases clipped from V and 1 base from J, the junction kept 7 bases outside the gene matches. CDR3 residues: CASTDRPRSNQPQHF. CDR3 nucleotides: TGTGCCAGCACGGACAGGCCTCGGAGCAATCAGCCCCAGCATTTT.

This chain's CDR3 is CASSPVPGEAFF. The CDR3 bases are TGTGCCAGCTCACCCGTCCCAGGTGAAGCTTTCTTT. The rearrangement uses TRBV18 and TRBJ1-1; D is undetermined. CDR1 is KGHSH, CDR2 LQKENI, per germline. V was trimmed by 3 bases and J by 7 bases, leaving 9 bases between them. The CDR3 consists of 12 residues.

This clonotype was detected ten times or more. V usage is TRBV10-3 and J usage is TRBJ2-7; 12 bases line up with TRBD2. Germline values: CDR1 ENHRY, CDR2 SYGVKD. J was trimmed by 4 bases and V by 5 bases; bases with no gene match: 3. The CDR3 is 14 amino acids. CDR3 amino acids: CAISLAGGSYEQYF. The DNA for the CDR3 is TGTGCCATCAGTCTAGCGGGAGGGTCTTACGAGCAGTACTTC.

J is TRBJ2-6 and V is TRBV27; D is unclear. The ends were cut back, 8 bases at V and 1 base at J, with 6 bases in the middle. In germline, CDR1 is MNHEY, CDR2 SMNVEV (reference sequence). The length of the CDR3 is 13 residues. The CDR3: CASSRSGANVLTF. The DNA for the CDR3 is TGTGCCAGCTCGCGGTCTGGGGCCAACGTCCTGACTTTC.

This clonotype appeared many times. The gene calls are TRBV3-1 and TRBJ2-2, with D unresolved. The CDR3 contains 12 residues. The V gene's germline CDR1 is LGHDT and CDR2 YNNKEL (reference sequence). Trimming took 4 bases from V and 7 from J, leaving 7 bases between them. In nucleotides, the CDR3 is TGTGCCAGCAGCCGAGACGACGGGGAGCTGTTTTTT. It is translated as CASSRDDGELFF.

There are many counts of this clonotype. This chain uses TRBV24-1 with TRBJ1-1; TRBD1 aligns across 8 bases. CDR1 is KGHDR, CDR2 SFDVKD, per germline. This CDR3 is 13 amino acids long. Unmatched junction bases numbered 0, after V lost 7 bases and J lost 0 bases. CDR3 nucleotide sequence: TGTGCCACCAGGGGACAGGTGAACACTGAAGCTTTCTTT. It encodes CATRGQVNTEAFF.

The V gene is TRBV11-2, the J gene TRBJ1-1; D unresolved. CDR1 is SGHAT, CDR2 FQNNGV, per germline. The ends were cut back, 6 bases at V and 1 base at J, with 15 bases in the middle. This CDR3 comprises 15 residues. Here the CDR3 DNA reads TGTGCCAGCAGGGACGCCGGGCCCCAGAACACTGAAGCTTTCTTT. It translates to CASRDAGPQNTEAFF.

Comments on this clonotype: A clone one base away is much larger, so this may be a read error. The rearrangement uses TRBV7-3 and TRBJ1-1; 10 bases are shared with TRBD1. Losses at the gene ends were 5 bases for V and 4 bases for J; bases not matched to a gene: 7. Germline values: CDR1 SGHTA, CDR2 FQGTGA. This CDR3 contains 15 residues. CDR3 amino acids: CASSLRRTGGTEAFF. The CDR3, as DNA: TGTGCCAGCAGCCTCCGCAGGACAGGGGGCACTGAAGCTTTCTTT. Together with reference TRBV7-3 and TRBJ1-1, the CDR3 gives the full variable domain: GAGVSQTPSNKVTEKGKYVELRCDPISGHTALYWYRQSLGQGPEFLIYFQGTGAADDSGLPNDRFFAVRPEGSVSTLKIQRTERGDSAVYLCASSLRRTGGTEAFFGQGTRLTVV.

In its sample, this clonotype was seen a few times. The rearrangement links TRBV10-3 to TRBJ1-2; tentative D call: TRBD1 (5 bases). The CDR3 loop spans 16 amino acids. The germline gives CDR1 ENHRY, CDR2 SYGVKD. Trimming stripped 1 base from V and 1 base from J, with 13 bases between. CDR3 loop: CAISELQGSGNYGYTF. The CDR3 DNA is TGTGCCATCAGTGAGTTGCAGGGTTCGGGTAACTATGGCTACACCTTC.

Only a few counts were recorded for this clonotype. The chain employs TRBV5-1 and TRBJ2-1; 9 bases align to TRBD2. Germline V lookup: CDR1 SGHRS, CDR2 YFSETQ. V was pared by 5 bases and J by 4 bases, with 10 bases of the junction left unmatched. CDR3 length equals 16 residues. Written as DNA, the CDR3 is TGCGCCAGCAGTTACAAGGAGACTAGCGGTTACAATGAGCAGTTCTTC. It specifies CASSYKETSGYNEQFF.

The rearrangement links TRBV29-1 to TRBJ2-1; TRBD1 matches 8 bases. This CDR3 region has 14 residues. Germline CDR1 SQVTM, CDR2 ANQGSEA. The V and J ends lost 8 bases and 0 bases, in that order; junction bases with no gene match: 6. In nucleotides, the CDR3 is TGCAGCTTGAGGACAGGGAGCTCCTACAATGAGCAGTTCTTC. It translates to CSLRTGSSYNEQFF.

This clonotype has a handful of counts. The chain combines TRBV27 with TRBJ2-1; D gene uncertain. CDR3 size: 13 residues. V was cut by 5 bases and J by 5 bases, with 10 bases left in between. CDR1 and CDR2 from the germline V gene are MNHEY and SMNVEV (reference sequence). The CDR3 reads CASSPRAHNEQFF. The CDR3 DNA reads TGTGCCAGCAGTCCTAGGGCTCACAATGAGCAGTTCTTC.

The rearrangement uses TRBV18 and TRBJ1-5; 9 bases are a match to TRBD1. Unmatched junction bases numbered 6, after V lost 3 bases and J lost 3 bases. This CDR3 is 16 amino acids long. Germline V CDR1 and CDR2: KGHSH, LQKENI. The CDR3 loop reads CASSPPGQGTNQPQHF. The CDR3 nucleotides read TGTGCCAGCTCACCGCCGGGACAGGGTACCAATCAGCCCCAGCATTTT.

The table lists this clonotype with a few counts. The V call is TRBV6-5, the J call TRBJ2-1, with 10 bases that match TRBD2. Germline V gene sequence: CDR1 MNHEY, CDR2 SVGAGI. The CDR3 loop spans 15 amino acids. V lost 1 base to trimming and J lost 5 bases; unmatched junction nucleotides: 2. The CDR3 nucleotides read TGTGCCAGCAGTTACTTGCTAGCGGGAGACAATGAGCAGTTCTTC. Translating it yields CASSYLLAGDNEQFF.

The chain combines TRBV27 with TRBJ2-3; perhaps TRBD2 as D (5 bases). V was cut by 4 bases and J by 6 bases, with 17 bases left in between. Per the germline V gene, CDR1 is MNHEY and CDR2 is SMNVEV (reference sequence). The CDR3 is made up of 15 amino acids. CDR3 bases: TGTGCCAGCAGTTGGGAAGAGCGCCCGGGGGATACGCAGTATTTT. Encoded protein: CASSWEERPGDTQYF.

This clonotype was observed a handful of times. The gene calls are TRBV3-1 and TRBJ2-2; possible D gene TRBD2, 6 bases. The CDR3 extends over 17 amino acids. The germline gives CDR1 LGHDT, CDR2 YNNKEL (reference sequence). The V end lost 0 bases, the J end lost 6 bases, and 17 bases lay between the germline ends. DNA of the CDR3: TGTGCCAGCAGCCAAGATCGTGGGGGGAGTATGGCCGGGGAGCTGTTTTTT. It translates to CASSQDRGGSMAGELFF.

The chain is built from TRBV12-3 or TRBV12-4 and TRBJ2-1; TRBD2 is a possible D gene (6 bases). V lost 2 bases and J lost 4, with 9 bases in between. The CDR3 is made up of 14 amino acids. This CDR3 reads CASSLRRGYNEQFF. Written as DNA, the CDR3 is TGTGCCAGCAGTTTAAGGAGGGGATACAATGAGCAGTTCTTC.